This passage covers 30 T cell receptor beta chains from one sample sequenced in a study of T cells in Graves' hyperthyroidism and ophthalmopathy. Amplified regions were TCR beta CDR3 sequences from RNA transcripts. The TCR CDR3 was amplified in a first-round RT-PCR using the HTBI primer set. TCRdb re-analysed the multiplex PCR reads in MiXCR, keeping a single row per CDR3 protein. The table records 730,000 or so distinct CDR3 sequences, over 15% of them present only once. The specimen sequenced was blood. Every receptor here comes from a woman in her forties or fifties with Graves' hyperthyroidism that later progressed to Graves' ophthalmopathy.

This clonotype showed up just a few times. The chain recombines TRBV29-1 with TRBJ1-2, with a tentative D call TRBD1 (5 bases). Germline CDR1 reads SQVTM; CDR2 reads ANQGSEA. Trimming took 1 base from V and 1 from J, leaving 7 bases between them. CDR3 size: 13 residues. As DNA, the CDR3 is TGCAGCGTTGAAGGGGGCAGTAACTATGGCTACACCTTC. This encodes CSVEGGSNYGYTF.

This clonotype showed up just a few times. Since the CDR3 does not end with the conserved phenylalanine or tryptophan, this likely comes from a read error. The CDR3 reads CASRPPRSSINSPLHS. The CDR3 bases are TGTGCCAGCAGGCCCCCTCGGAGTTCGATTAATTCACCCCTCCACTCT. V is TRBV25-1 and J is TRBJ1-6; no reliable D call. This CDR3 is built from 16 residues. Germline V gene sequence: CDR1 MGHDK, CDR2 SYGVNS. Trimming left V 6 bases short and J 6 bases short, with 18 bases between.

The V gene is TRBV5-6, the J gene TRBJ2-7; D tentatively fits TRBD1 or TRBD2 (5 bases each). From germline, CDR1 is SGHDT and CDR2 YYEEEE. The CDR3 totals 15 residues. Trimming took 0 bases from V and 6 from J, leaving 16 bases between them. The CDR3 region has the DNA TGTGCCAGCAGCTTGGTGGTCAGGGAGCATGGCGAGCAGTACTTC. This sequence encodes CASSLVVREHGEQYF.

This clonotype came up many times. J is TRBJ2-5 and V is TRBV7-3; tentatively, D is TRBD1 (5 bases). The ends were cut back, 4 bases at V and 4 bases at J, with 13 bases in the middle. This CDR3 has 14 residues. Germline V lookup: CDR1 SGHTA, CDR2 FQGTGA. The CDR3 reads CASSYTGGGETQYF. CDR3 DNA: TGTGCCAGCAGCTATACAGGTGGTGGAGAGACCCAGTACTTC.

This clonotype was counted at least ten times. This chain joins TRBV29-1 and TRBJ2-7, with 8 bases matching TRBD1. The length of the CDR3 is 13 residues. The germline V gene has CDR1 SQVTM and CDR2 ANQGSEA. J gave up 3 bases and V 6 bases, and 7 bases lay outside the gene matches. CDR3 in DNA: TGCAGCGTAGGGACAGGAGAAGGCTACGAGCAGTACTTC. It translates to CSVGTGEGYEQYF.

This clonotype was seen more than once but under ten times. The chain joins TRBV29-1 to TRBJ1-1; TRBD1 matches at 7 bases. The CDR3 has 14 residues. V shed 5 bases and J 2 bases; nucleotides not matched to a gene: 8. The V gene's germline CDR1 is SQVTM and CDR2 ANQGSEA. CDR3 amino acids: CSVSFRDRNTEAFF. The CDR3 DNA sequence: TGCAGCGTTTCCTTCCGGGACAGAAACACTGAAGCTTTCTTT.

This chain joins TRBV12-3 or TRBV12-4 and TRBJ1-1; perhaps TRBD1 as D (6 bases). Trimming took 7 bases from V and 2 from J, leaving 14 bases between them. The CDR3 length is 14 residues. CDR3 in DNA: TGTGCCAGCACCCGGGACACCTTAAACACTGAAGCTTTCTTT. Its protein is CASTRDTLNTEAFF.

The chain is built from TRBV3-1 and TRBJ1-2; TRBD1 matches at 7 bases. Germline V gives CDR1 LGHDT, CDR2 YNNKEL (reference sequence). Trimming removed 6 bases from V and 9 bases from J; junction bases left unmatched: 10. The CDR3 is 13 amino acids. The CDR3 DNA reads TGTGCCAGCAGTCACGGGACAGACAGCAGCTACACCTTC. The encoded protein is CASSHGTDSSYTF.

Ten or more counts support this clonotype. The chain employs TRBV12-3 or TRBV12-4 and TRBJ2-6, with a possible D match to TRBD1 (6 bases). The germline V and J ends were trimmed by 7 bases and 1 base, with 20 bases remaining between them. This CDR3 is 18 amino acids long. DNA of the CDR3: TGTGCCAGCAAACTAAACAGGGTTCCCCCTTCTGGGGCCAACGTCCTGACTTTC. Translation: CASKLNRVPPSGANVLTF.

This clonotype has ten or more counts. CDR3 in DNA: TGTGCCACCAGTGTCCACAGCGGTACCCAGTACTTC. Amino acids: CATSVHSGTQYF. The rearrangement joins TRBV24-1 to TRBJ2-5, with D possibly matching TRBD2 (5 bases). Germline-derived CDR1 and CDR2 are KGHDR and SFDVKD. The CDR3 is 12 residues long. Trimming left V 5 bases short and J 8 bases short, with 11 bases between.

This clonotype was found many times. The genes are TRBV2 and TRBJ2-3; 9 bases fit TRBD2. The CDR3 is made up of 15 amino acids. The junction had 13 bases not matched to a gene; V was cut back by 8 bases and J by 7 bases. The germline V gene encodes CDR1 SNHLY and CDR2 FYNNEI. CDR3 nucleotide sequence: TGTGCCAGCGTGGCCGAGGCTAGCGGGGATTATACGCAGTATTTT. Translated: CASVAEASGDYTQYF.

The rearrangement joins TRBV9 to TRBJ2-5, with 7 bases identical to TRBD2. V shed 7 bases, J shed 5 bases, and the junction held 11 bases outside the gene matches. This CDR3 comprises 14 residues. Germline-derived CDR1 and CDR2 are SGDLS and YYNGEE. Here the CDR3 DNA reads TGTGCCAGCTCCCCCGGCGGGAGAGCGGAGACCCAGTACTTC. Its protein is CASSPGGRAETQYF.

This clonotype was counted many times. The CDR3 DNA reads TGTGCCAGCAGCTTCAGAGGGACAGCAACTAATGAAAAACTGTTTTTT. Its protein is CASSFRGTATNEKLFF. The J gene is TRBJ1-4, the V gene TRBV5-8, with 7 nucleotides matching TRBD1. CDR1 SGHTS and CDR2 YDEGEE come from the germline V gene. The length of the CDR3 is 16 residues. The trim removed 2 bases at V and 0 bases at J, leaving 4 bases unmatched.

This clonotype occurred many times. The chain employs TRBV6-2 or TRBV6-3 and TRBJ1-1, with no clear D. V dropped 0 bases and J dropped 5 bases, with 22 bases sitting between them. The CDR3 totals 18 residues. From germline, CDR1 is MNHEY and CDR2 SVGEGT. The CDR3 DNA follows: TGTGCCAGCAGTTACTCGATCGGCGGTCCCGGTTCTGGTACTGAAGCTTTCTTT. This codes for CASSYSIGGPGSGTEAFF.

The chain employs TRBV5-4 and TRBJ2-3; 8 nucleotides match TRBD2. Trimming at V came to 0 bases and at J to 3 bases, leaving 3 bases not matched to a gene. This CDR3 spans 15 amino acids. The germline V gene has CDR1 SGHNT and CDR2 YYREEE (reference sequence). The CDR3 loop is CASSLELAATDTQYF. Written as DNA, the CDR3 is TGTGCCAGCAGCTTGGAACTAGCGGCTACAGATACGCAGTATTTT. The whole variable domain, filled in from reference TRBV5-4 and TRBJ2-3, reads ETGVTQSPTHLIKTRGQQVTLRCSSQSGHNTVSWYQQALGQGPQFIFQYYREEENGRGNFPPRFSGLQFPNYSSELNVNALELDDSALYLCASSLELAATDTQYFGPGTRLTVL.

In this sample, this clonotype turned up a few times. V and J are TRBV20-1 and TRBJ1-5; D is uncertain. This CDR3 is 15 amino acids long. The V gene lost 1 base and the J gene lost 2 bases, with 12 bases spanning the gap. CDR1 is DFQATT and CDR2 is SNEGSKA in the germline V gene (reference sequence). CDR3 nucleotide sequence: TGCAGTGCTAGAGTGGGAGGGCGGCGCAATCAGCCCCAGCATTTT. Its protein is CSARVGGRRNQPQHF.

The chain is built from TRBV5-1 and TRBJ1-6; D is perhaps TRBD1 (5 bases). Germline CDR1 and CDR2: SGHRS and YFSETQ. CDR3 length: 13 amino acids. Trimming left V 7 bases short and J 6 bases short, with 11 bases between. CDR3 protein: CASGGDPNSPLHF. CDR3 DNA: TGCGCCAGCGGAGGGGACCCTAATTCACCCCTCCACTTT.

This clonotype was seen at least ten times. J is TRBJ2-3 and V is TRBV11-2, with 10 bases matching TRBD2. With 3 bases clipped from V and 4 bases from J, the junction kept 7 bases outside the gene matches. There are 16 residues in the CDR3. Germline CDR1 is SGHAT and CDR2 is FQNNGV. This CDR3 reads CASSFSGGAESDTQYF. The DNA of the CDR3 is TGTGCCAGCAGCTTCAGCGGGGGGGCCGAGTCAGATACGCAGTATTTT. Filled out from reference TRBV11-2 and TRBJ2-3, the complete variable domain reads EAGVAQSPRYKIIEKRQSVAFWCNPISGHATLYWYQQILGQGPKLLIQFQNNGVVDDSQLPKDRFSAERLKGVDSTLKIQPAKLEDSAVYLCASSFSGGAESDTQYFGPGTRLTVL.

This chain uses TRBV29-1 with TRBJ1-1; D ambiguous. Trimming took off 6 bases at V and 1 base at J, with 15 bases between the two ends. There are 14 residues in the CDR3. The V gene's germline CDR1 is SQVTM and CDR2 ANQGSEA. CDR3 DNA sequence: TGCAGCGTCGGTGGAAGGTGGACGAACACTGAAGCTTTCTTT. This translates into CSVGGRWTNTEAFF.

In this sample, this clonotype turned up many times. The chain has TRBV18 and TRBJ1-5; the D gene is possibly TRBD1 (5 bases). The V and J ends lost 3 bases and 7 bases respectively, with 13 bases between them. The CDR3 covers 14 residues. Germline CDR1 KGHSH, CDR2 LQKENI. CDR3 protein: CASSPRDFPQPQHF. Written as DNA, the CDR3 is TGTGCCAGCTCACCGCGGGACTTTCCCCAGCCCCAGCATTTT.

This clonotype occurred once. This chain uses TRBV7-9 with TRBJ1-1; 9 nucleotides align to TRBD1. The CDR3 has 13 amino acids. Germline lookup yields CDR1 SEHNR and CDR2 FQNEAQ (reference sequence). V was pared by 5 bases and J by 6 bases, with 4 bases of the junction left unmatched. CDR3 nucleotides: TGTGCCAGCAGCCCACAGGGGGCCTCTGAAGCTTTCTTT. This encodes CASSPQGASEAFF.

The CDR3 spells CASSGGIAKNIQYF. In DNA, the CDR3 is TGTGCCAGCAGTGGGGGGATAGCCAAAAACATTCAGTACTTC. This chain connects TRBV27 to TRBJ2-4, with TRBD2 as a possible D gene (6 bases). Germline V gene lookup returns CDR1 MNHEY and CDR2 SMNVEV (reference sequence). Trimming cost V 5 bases and J 0 bases, with 8 bases left between them. The CDR3 has 14 residues.

This clonotype was counted at least ten times. V usage is TRBV3-1 and J usage is TRBJ2-5; no clear D. The CDR3 is 12 residues long. Trimming pared 0 bases from V and 3 bases from J, leaving 2 bases between. Germline V gene lookup returns CDR1 LGHDT and CDR2 YNNKEL (reference sequence). The CDR3 bases are TGTGCCAGCAGCCAAGATGAAGAGACCCAGTACTTC. It yields the protein CASSQDEETQYF.

This chain's CDR3 is CASSLGGWTEAFF. The CDR3 DNA reads TGTGCCAGCAGCCTCGGGGGTTGGACTGAAGCTTTCTTT. The V gene is TRBV12-3 or TRBV12-4, the J gene TRBJ1-1; weak D call: TRBD1 (5 bases). The CDR3 is 13 residues long. Trimming took 6 bases from V and 5 from J, leaving 13 bases between them.

This clonotype was seen repeatedly, ten times or more. The chain joins TRBV20-1 to TRBJ1-2; perhaps TRBD1 as D (5 bases). The CDR3 spans 12 residues. Between the trimmed V and J ends, which lost 6 bases and 5 bases, there was a span of 13 bases. In germline, CDR1 is DFQATT, CDR2 SNEGSKA (reference sequence). CDR3 in amino acids: CSAFDSGYGYTF. The CDR3 DNA is TGCAGTGCCTTTGACAGTGGTTATGGCTACACCTTC.

V gene TRBV5-4 combines with J gene TRBJ2-3; D ambiguous. Germline V gene sequence: CDR1 SGHNT, CDR2 YYREEE (reference sequence). Trimming removed 0 bases at V and 3 bases at J, with 11 bases between. The CDR3 has 15 residues. Written as DNA, the CDR3 is TGTGCCAGCAGCTTGGCCTTGCTAGAGACAGATACGCAGTATTTT. This translates into CASSLALLETDTQYF.

At least ten counts were recorded for this clonotype. The chain recombines TRBV5-1 with TRBJ2-5; D possibly corresponds to TRBD2 (5 bases). This CDR3 spans 13 amino acids. The germline gives CDR1 SGHRS, CDR2 YFSETQ. V was clipped by 2 bases and J by 5 bases, with 10 bases between them. This CDR3 is CASSFKGEETQYF. The CDR3 DNA reads as TGCGCCAGCAGCTTCAAGGGAGAGGAGACCCAGTACTTC. The complete variable domain, with remaining parts taken from reference TRBV5-1 and TRBJ2-5, reads KAGVTQTPRYLIKTRGQQVTLSCSPISGHRSVSWYQQTPGQGLQFLFEYFSETQRNKGNFPGRFSGRQFSNSRSEMNVSTLELGDSALYLCASSFKGEETQYFGPGTRLLVL.

This clonotype was counted between two and nine times. This chain links TRBV13 with TRBJ2-5; 12 bases agree with TRBD2. There are 16 residues in the CDR3. The V segment lost 5 bases and the J segment 4 bases; nucleotides outside the gene matches: 8. Germline lookup yields CDR1 PRHDT and CDR2 FYEKMQ (reference sequence). The CDR3 is CASSPELAGGSETQYF. The CDR3 coding sequence is TGTGCCAGCAGCCCGGAACTAGCGGGGGGATCAGAGACCCAGTACTTC. Full variable domain (missing parts from reference TRBV13 and TRBJ2-5): AAGVIQSPRHLIKEKRETATLKCYPIPRHDTVYWYQQGPGQDPQFLISFYEKMQSDKGSIPDRFSAQQFSDYHSELNMSSLELGDSALYFCASSPELAGGSETQYFGPGTRLLVL.

This clonotype was seen many times. The chain has TRBV3-1 and TRBJ1-1; 8 nucleotides match TRBD1. This CDR3 is 14 amino acids long. Germline assignment: CDR1 LGHDT and CDR2 YNNKEL (reference sequence). V shed 2 bases and J 4 bases; nucleotides not matched to a gene: 3. DNA of the CDR3: TGTGCCAGCAGCCAAACAGGGGGTCGCACTGAAGCTTTCTTT. This encodes CASSQTGGRTEAFF.

The chain uses TRBV29-1 and TRBJ2-1, with D possibly being TRBD1 (6 bases). Germline CDR1 SQVTM, CDR2 ANQGSEA. CDR3 length: 17 residues. Trimming took off 3 bases at V and 3 bases at J, with 21 bases between the two ends. The CDR3 DNA is TGCAGCGTTGATCGGTTTTCAGGGGACCTACTCTACAATGAGCAGTTCTTC. Protein product: CSVDRFSGDLLYNEQFF.